A single sample gave rise to the 26 T cell receptor beta chains below, sequenced in a study of metastatic and nonmetastatic thyroid tumors. Ahead of thyroid surgery, no patient had received treatment of any kind. TCRdb re-called clones from the PCR reads using MiXCR. The sample shows 36,000 or so clones, roughly 33% of them seen only once. What was sequenced was tumor tissue. These receptors all stem from a female donor with papillary thyroid cancer or a benign thyroid nodule (not recorded which). Some clones in this sample may be carry-over from other donors' samples.

The gene calls are TRBV10-2 and TRBJ1-3; maybe TRBD1 (6 bases). The germline V gene encodes CDR1 WSHSY and CDR2 SAAADI. The CDR3 is 16 residues long. V shed 4 bases and J shed 2 bases, with 15 bases lying between them. CDR3 protein: CASSALTGNPGNTIYF. The DNA of the CDR3 is TGCGCCAGCAGTGCCTTAACAGGGAATCCTGGAAACACCATATATTTT.

The rearrangement links TRBV11-2 to TRBJ1-1; D gene unclear. The V end lost 5 bases, the J end lost 0 bases, and 7 bases lay between the germline ends. Germline CDR1 SGHAT, CDR2 FQNNGV. The CDR3 has 13 residues. CDR3 loop: CASSPIMNTEAFF. The CDR3 coding sequence is TGTGCCAGCAGCCCAATTATGAACACTGAAGCTTTCTTT. Full variable domain (rest looked up from reference TRBV11-2 and TRBJ1-1): EAGVAQSPRYKIIEKRQSVAFWCNPISGHATLYWYQQILGQGPKLLIQFQNNGVVDDSQLPKDRFSAERLKGVDSTLKIQPAKLEDSAVYLCASSPIMNTEAFFGQGTRLTVV.

The rearrangement links TRBV30 to TRBJ2-2, with TRBD1 matching 8 bases. Unmatched junction bases numbered 6, after V lost 8 bases and J lost 4 bases. CDR1 and CDR2 (germline): GTSNPN, SVGIG (reference sequence). The CDR3 runs 13 residues. The CDR3 region is CAGSTGGTGELFF. The DNA for the CDR3 is TGTGCCGGATCTACAGGGGGCACCGGGGAGCTGTTTTTT.

The V call is TRBV7-3, the J call TRBJ1-6; tentative D call: TRBD1 (5 bases). Germline loops: CDR1 SGHTA, CDR2 FQGTGA. The CDR3 has 13 amino acids. With 5 bases removed from V and 9 bases from J, the gap between germline ends came to 11 bases. The DNA for the CDR3 is TGTGCCAGCAGCCTTTCAGGGATTTCACCCCTCCACTTT. It encodes CASSLSGISPLHF.

This chain connects TRBV2 to TRBJ2-3, with 11 nucleotides matching TRBD2. From germline, CDR1 is SNHLY and CDR2 FYNNEI. This CDR3 is 19 amino acids long. Trimming at V came to 2 bases and at J to 6 bases, leaving 16 bases not matched to a gene. As DNA, the CDR3 is TGTGCCAGCAGTGAATACTACCTAGCGGGAGGCACCTCGATTGATACGCAGTATTTT. Translation gives CASSEYYLAGGTSIDTQYF.

This chain uses TRBV28 with TRBJ2-7; 7 positions agree with TRBD1. V shed 6 bases, J shed 2 bases, and the junction held 7 bases outside the gene matches. This CDR3 comprises 14 residues. Germline V gene lookup returns CDR1 MDHEN and CDR2 SYDVKM. The CDR3 is CASRTGTVTYEQYF. Written as DNA, the CDR3 is TGTGCCAGCAGGACCGGGACAGTTACCTACGAGCAGTACTTC.

V is TRBV11-2 and J is TRBJ1-5, with D perhaps matching TRBD1 (6 bases). The CDR3 is made up of 17 amino acids. V dropped 4 bases and J dropped 4 bases, with 20 bases sitting between them. CDR1 is SGHAT, CDR2 FQNNGV, per germline. For the CDR3, the DNA is TGTGCCAGCAGCTCCTTTCCCAGGGGCGGGTATAATCAGCCCCAGCATTTT. Amino acid sequence: CASSSFPRGGYNQPQHF.

CDR3 sequence: CASSRPGAGAETQYF. The CDR3, as DNA: TGTGCCAGCAGCCGGCCGGGAGCCGGGGCGGAGACCCAGTACTTC. The chain employs TRBV14 and TRBJ2-5; D possibly corresponds to TRBD2 (6 bases). The V and J ends lost 4 bases and 5 bases respectively, with 17 bases between them. Germline V gene lookup returns CDR1 SGHDN and CDR2 FVKESK. This CDR3 contains 15 residues.

The V call is TRBV10-3, the J call TRBJ2-7, with 9 bases that match TRBD1. With V trimmed by 7 bases and J by 5 bases, 9 bases remained unmatched. CDR1 is ENHRY, CDR2 SYGVKD, per germline. The CDR3 has 14 residues. The CDR3 region is CAINNRDRDNEQYF. The DNA of the CDR3 is TGTGCCATCAATAACCGGGACAGGGATAACGAGCAGTACTTC.

The V and J genes are TRBV6-2 or TRBV6-3 and TRBJ2-7, with 11 bases matching TRBD2. Germline V gives CDR1 MNHEY, CDR2 SVGEGT. J lost 0 bases, V lost 5 bases, and 6 bases had no gene match. This CDR3 is built from 16 residues. The CDR3 DNA reads as TGTGCCAGCAGTCGGGGACTAGCGGACAGCTCCTACGAGCAGTACTTC. It encodes CASSRGLADSSYEQYF.

This chain joins TRBV20-1 and TRBJ2-1; 11 nucleotides agree with TRBD1. There are 15 residues in the CDR3. V lost 3 bases, J lost 8 bases, and 9 bases stayed unmatched. Per germline, CDR1 DFQATT and CDR2 SNEGSKA (reference sequence). DNA for the CDR3: TGCAGTGCTAGCAGCACCGGGACAGGGGGTTATGAGCAGTTCTTC. This codes for CSASSTGTGGYEQFF.

The rearrangement joins TRBV20-1 to TRBJ2-3, with 7 bases lining up with TRBD1. V lost 2 bases and J lost 5; bases outside the gene matches: 7. The CDR3 contains 14 residues. Germline values: CDR1 DFQATT, CDR2 SNEGSKA (reference sequence). CDR3 sequence: CSARSGTEIDTQYF. DNA of the CDR3: TGCAGTGCTAGATCCGGGACAGAGATAGATACGCAGTATTTT.

The genes are TRBV18 and TRBJ2-1; 7 bases are a match to TRBD2. The CDR3 is made up of 14 amino acids. J gave up 8 bases and V 2 bases, and 6 bases lay outside the gene matches. Germline V gene sequence: CDR1 KGHSH, CDR2 LQKENI. The CDR3 region is CASSPLERDHEQFF. The CDR3 DNA reads TGTGCCAGCTCACCATTGGAGCGGGACCATGAGCAGTTCTTC.

The sample holds a few counts of this clone. The chain recombines TRBV11-2 with TRBJ1-2; perhaps TRBD1 as D (6 bases). The CDR3 is 15 residues long. Germline V lookup: CDR1 SGHAT, CDR2 FQNNGV. V dropped 1 base and J dropped 3 bases, with 12 bases sitting between them. The DNA for the CDR3 is TGTGCCAGCAGCTTAGGGACAGCTGATTACTATGGCTACACCTTC. It encodes CASSLGTADYYGYTF. Supplemented by reference TRBV11-2 and TRBJ1-2, the full variable domain reads EAGVAQSPRYKIIEKRQSVAFWCNPISGHATLYWYQQILGQGPKLLIQFQNNGVVDDSQLPKDRFSAERLKGVDSTLKIQPAKLEDSAVYLCASSLGTADYYGYTFGSGTRLTVV.

This rearrangement joins TRBV11-1 to TRBJ2-7, with a tentative D call TRBD2 (6 bases). Germline CDR1 reads SGHAT; CDR2 reads FQDESV (reference sequence). The CDR3 runs 16 residues. The ends were cut back, 6 bases at V and 4 bases at J, with 22 bases in the middle. This CDR3 reads CASRYASGKGLYEQYF. CDR3 sequence (DNA): TGTGCCAGCAGATACGCCTCAGGGAAAGGACTATACGAGCAGTACTTC.

Only a few counts were recorded for this clone. The chain is built from TRBV27 and TRBJ2-3; D is unclear. V was trimmed by 4 bases and J by 0 bases, leaving 5 bases between them. The CDR3 spans 13 residues. Germline loops: CDR1 MNHEY, CDR2 SMNVEV (reference sequence). The CDR3 is CASSSKSTDTQYF. The CDR3 coding sequence is TGTGCCAGCAGTTCAAAGAGCACAGATACGCAGTATTTT.

The sample holds a few counts of this clone. The rearrangement joins TRBV6-1 to TRBJ1-2, with 8 bases aligning to TRBD1. There are 14 residues in the CDR3. After removal of 2 bases from V and 3 bases from J, the junction contained 2 bases not matched to a gene. Germline V gene data show CDR1 as MNHNS and CDR2 as SASEGT. CDR3 coding DNA: TGTGCCAGCAGTGAATCGACAGGGGACTATGGCTACACCTTC. Protein sequence: CASSESTGDYGYTF.

This clone was seen a handful of times. The chain carries TRBV11-3 and TRBJ2-7, with D hard to call. The CDR3 is 14 residues long. The germline V gene encodes CDR1 SGHNT and CDR2 YENEEA. Trimming removed 4 bases at V and 3 bases at J, with 13 bases between. DNA for the CDR3: TGTGCCAGCAGCTACGGTTTGGTTGGCTACGAGCAGTACTTC. This gives the protein CASSYGLVGYEQYF.

The V and J genes are TRBV20-1 and TRBJ1-2; 8 nucleotides align to TRBD1. Germline V gene lookup returns CDR1 DFQATT and CDR2 SNEGSKA (reference sequence). J gave up 4 bases and V 4 bases, and 8 bases lay outside the gene matches. The CDR3 length is 14 residues. CDR3 nucleotide sequence: TGCAGTGCTACCCTTGGACAGGGAATCTATGGCTACACCTTC. It is translated as CSATLGQGIYGYTF.

This clone occurred a few times. This chain connects TRBV28 to TRBJ1-4, with D uncertain. The V end was cut by 6 bases, the J end by 8 bases, with 16 bases between. The CDR3 sequence is 14 residues long. CDR1 is MDHEN and CDR2 is SYDVKM in the germline V gene. CDR3 residues: CASSRRTEGEKLFF. The CDR3 DNA sequence: TGTGCCAGCAGCCGACGGACGGAGGGAGAAAAACTGTTTTTT.

This chain connects TRBV4-1 to TRBJ1-6; the D gene is possibly TRBD1 (5 bases). V lost 2 bases and J lost 7, with 15 bases in between. Germline assignment: CDR1 MGHRA and CDR2 YSYEKL. The CDR3 totals 16 residues. CDR3 sequence reads: CASSQYVTEGNSPLHF. The CDR3 bases are TGCGCCAGCAGCCAATACGTGACAGAAGGGAATTCACCCCTCCACTTT.

This chain uses TRBV28 with TRBJ1-2; D might be TRBD1 (5 bases). This CDR3 contains 14 residues. V was cut by 8 bases and J by 4 bases, with 17 bases left in between. CDR1 is MDHEN, CDR2 SYDVKM, per germline. CDR3 region: CASRRGGAFYGYTF. The CDR3, as DNA: TGTGCCAGCCGGAGGGGAGGGGCATTCTATGGCTACACCTTC.

The chain carries TRBV30 and TRBJ1-2, with D possibly being TRBD1 (5 bases). The V gene's germline CDR1 is GTSNPN and CDR2 SVGIG (reference sequence). The V and J ends lost 7 bases and 5 bases respectively, with 14 bases between them. This CDR3 has 12 amino acids. Written as DNA, the CDR3 is TGTGCCTTCATCCAGGGTGCTTATGGCTACACCTTC. Its translation: CAFIQGAYGYTF.

CDR3 sequence reads: CAISEEGNTEAFF. The CDR3 region has the DNA TGTGCCATCAGTGAAGAGGGGAACACTGAAGCTTTCTTT. The J gene is TRBJ1-1, the V gene TRBV10-3; D not resolved. CDR3 size: 13 residues. V was shortened by 3 bases and J by 1 base, with 6 bases between the two germline ends. Germline CDR1 and CDR2: ENHRY and SYGVKD.

The chain couples TRBV4-1 to TRBJ1-2; 9 bases fit TRBD1. This CDR3 comprises 15 residues. In germline, CDR1 is MGHRA, CDR2 YSYEKL. V was clipped by 5 bases and J by 0 bases; unmatched bases: 4. The CDR3 DNA follows: TGCGCCAGCAGCAAACAGGGGGCCACTAACTATGGCTACACCTTC. Residues: CASSKQGATNYGYTF.

By its share, this clone is large. This sequence joins TRBV12-3 or TRBV12-4 and TRBJ1-5; 10 bases map to TRBD1. Unmatched junction bases numbered 7, after V lost 7 bases and J lost 7 bases. The CDR3 spans 14 residues. The CDR3 DNA sequence: TGTGCCAGCACCCCGGACAGGGGGATGCAGCCCCAGCATTTT. Translation gives CASTPDRGMQPQHF.